This passage covers 25 T cell receptor beta chains from one sample sequenced in a study of T cell responses to AZD1222 COVID-19 vaccine. The assay was immunoSEQ multiplex PCR, and TCRdb's table has in-frame clones only and misses some. The sample records around 130,000 clones, 85% to 95% being singletons. The sequences come from peripheral blood, collected on day 0 of AZD1222 vaccination. The receptors come from an adult in good health.

The chain has TRBV10-3 and TRBJ2-2; D is possibly TRBD2 (5 bases). Germline CDR1 reads ENHRY; CDR2 reads SYGVKD. V was clipped by 0 bases and J by 0 bases, with 14 bases between them. There are 18 residues in the CDR3. CDR3 residues: CAISESWAGSSNTGELFF. Written as DNA, the CDR3 is TGTGCCATCAGTGAGTCGTGGGCGGGTTCGTCGAACACCGGGGAGCTGTTTTTT.

The CDR3 protein is CASSYGRTGVAEKLFF. The CDR3 bases are TGTGCCAGCAGTTACGGGAGAACAGGGGTGGCTGAAAAACTGTTTTTT. The chain has TRBV6-6 and TRBJ1-4; 7 bases fit TRBD1. V trimming: 2 bases; J trimming: 7 bases; junction bases outside the gene matches: 10. Germline-derived CDR1 and CDR2 are MNHNY and SVGAGI (reference sequence). The CDR3 is 16 amino acids.

The V and J genes are TRBV2 and TRBJ1-2; 8 bases align to TRBD1. The V and J ends lost 1 base and 4 bases, in that order; junction bases with no gene match: 5. This CDR3 comprises 15 residues. Looked up from germline, CDR1 is SNHLY and CDR2 is FYNNEI. The CDR3 spells CASSEDRGGSYGYTF. CDR3 in DNA: TGTGCCAGCAGTGAAGACAGGGGGGGCTCCTATGGCTACACCTTC.

V usage is TRBV3-1 (or the pseudogene TRBV3-2) and J usage is TRBJ2-3; the D is unclear. Germline loops: CDR1 LGHDT, CDR2 YNNKEL (reference sequence). CDR3 length: 14 amino acids. The germline V and J ends were trimmed by 0 bases and 2 bases, with 6 bases remaining between them. The CDR3 here is CASSQELITDTQYF. In DNA form, the CDR3 reads TGTGCCAGCAGCCAAGAACTTATCACAGATACGCAGTATTTT.

The rearrangement links TRBV7-8 to TRBJ2-3; the D is unclear. The germline V gene encodes CDR1 SGHVS and CDR2 FQNEAQ. Trimming shortened V by 0 bases and J by 3 bases, and 10 bases separated the two germline ends. The CDR3 loop spans 15 amino acids. The CDR3 region is CASSLAWFATDTQYF. DNA for the CDR3: TGTGCCAGCAGCTTAGCATGGTTCGCGACAGATACGCAGTATTTT.

The rearrangement joins TRBV29-1 to TRBJ2-1, with 8 positions matching TRBD1. Germline lookup yields CDR1 SQVTM and CDR2 ANQGSEA. The trim removed 5 bases at V and 0 bases at J, leaving 6 bases unmatched. The CDR3 runs to 15 residues. The CDR3 DNA reads as TGCAGCGTTAAGGACACAGGGGGCTCCTACAATGAGCAGTTCTTC. This sequence encodes CSVKDTGGSYNEQFF.

The J gene is TRBJ2-1, the V gene TRBV4-3; D remains unclear. V was pared by 4 bases and J by 6 bases, with 13 bases between. Per the germline V gene, CDR1 is LGHNA and CDR2 is YSLEER. This CDR3 is 14 amino acids long. The CDR3 DNA follows: TGCGCCAGCAGCCCGTTACTCGACACCAATGAGCAGTTCTTC. The encoded protein is CASSPLLDTNEQFF.

The V gene is TRBV6-5, the J gene TRBJ1-2, with no clear D. CDR1 and CDR2 (germline): MNHEY, SVGAGI. The CDR3 loop spans 13 amino acids. V gave up 0 bases and J gave up 2 bases, with 4 bases separating them. The CDR3 spells CASSYSSNYGYTF. CDR3 in DNA: TGTGCCAGCAGTTACTCCTCGAACTATGGCTACACCTTC.

The V and J genes are TRBV10-3 and TRBJ2-7; a weak D match, TRBD1 (5 bases). CDR3 length: 14 amino acids. V lost 2 bases and J lost 5, with 13 bases in between. Looked up from germline, CDR1 is ENHRY and CDR2 is SYGVKD. CDR3 loop: CAISEKAGIDEQYF. The CDR3 bases are TGTGCCATCAGTGAGAAGGCAGGGATCGACGAGCAGTACTTC.

V usage is TRBV7-6 and J usage is TRBJ1-6, with TRBD1 matching over 7 bases. With V trimmed by 5 bases and J by 6 bases, 10 bases remained unmatched. The CDR3 sequence is 16 residues long. Per the germline V gene, CDR1 is SGHVS and CDR2 is FNYEAQ. Written as DNA, the CDR3 is TGTGCCAGCAGCCCATACCGACAGGGAGGTAATTCACCCCTCCACTTT. Translated, it gives CASSPYRQGGNSPLHF.

CDR3: CASSPRQGNTEAFF. CDR3 nucleotides: TGTGCCAGCTCACCCAGACAGGGCAACACTGAAGCTTTCTTT. The rearrangement links TRBV18 to TRBJ1-1, with TRBD1 matching over 7 bases. Trimming at V came to 3 bases and at J to 2 bases, leaving 3 bases not matched to a gene. CDR1 is KGHSH, CDR2 LQKENI, per germline. The CDR3 runs to 14 residues.

This rearrangement joins TRBV10-1 to TRBJ1-1; D is uncertain. The CDR3 has 13 residues. The germline V gene encodes CDR1 WNHNN and CDR2 SYGVQD (reference sequence). The V end was cut by 1 base, the J end by 3 bases, with 6 bases between. In DNA form, the CDR3 reads TGCGCCAGCAGTGAGTTAAGTGACACTGAAGCTTTCTTT. Encoded protein: CASSELSDTEAFF.

This clone was observed a handful of times. The chain employs TRBV5-8 and TRBJ1-1, with D unclear. V lost 4 bases and J lost 11, with 12 bases in between. CDR1 is SGHTS and CDR2 is YDEGEE in the germline V gene. The CDR3 has 11 amino acids. CDR3 in DNA: TGTGCCAGCAGCCTGCTAGTTCGGGCTTTCTTT. Translating it yields CASSLLVRAFF.

The gene calls are TRBV7-9 and TRBJ2-1, with 11 bases that match TRBD2. The germline CDR1 and CDR2 sequences are SEHNR and FQNEAQ (reference sequence). The J segment lost 5 bases and the V segment lost 4 bases, leaving 4 bases of the junction unmatched. This CDR3 is 15 amino acids long. The CDR3 nucleotides are TGTGCCAGCAGCTCGGGACTAGCGGACAACAATGAGCAGTTCTTC. It codes for CASSSGLADNNEQFF.

The sample holds a few counts of this clone. The gene calls are TRBV5-1 and TRBJ1-4; no clear D. V gave up 2 bases and J gave up 7 bases, with 15 bases separating them. This CDR3 has 15 residues. Germline V CDR1 and CDR2: SGHRS, YFSETQ. The CDR3 DNA reads TGCGCCAGCAGCTTAAGCCGGGCCCCGAGTGAAAAACTGTTTTTT. This sequence encodes CASSLSRAPSEKLFF.

The chain employs TRBV5-6 and TRBJ1-3; D may be TRBD1 (6 bases). The CDR3 runs 14 residues. Germline V lookup: CDR1 SGHDT, CDR2 YYEEEE. The ends were cut back, 0 bases at V and 6 bases at J, with 10 bases in the middle. CDR3 region: CASSLDRAENTIYF. In DNA form, the CDR3 reads TGTGCCAGCAGCTTGGACAGGGCAGAAAACACCATATATTTT.

The V call is TRBV5-3, the J call TRBJ1-1, with a weak D call TRBD1 (5 bases). TRBV5-3 is an open reading frame whose function is uncertain. This CDR3 contains 17 residues. V lost 0 bases to trimming and J lost 4 bases, with 19 bases between them. The CDR3: CARSLVRRVSSGTEAFF. DNA for the CDR3: TGTGCCAGAAGCTTGGTCCGCAGGGTTAGTAGTGGCACTGAAGCTTTCTTT.

The chain employs TRBV7-6 and TRBJ2-2; no reliable D call. V was shortened by 1 base and J by 2 bases, with 5 bases between the two germline ends. This CDR3 is 14 amino acids long. CDR1 is SGHVS, CDR2 FNYEAQ, per germline. The CDR3 bases are TGTGCCAGCAGCTTAGTCCTAAACACCGGGGAGCTGTTTTTT. Residues: CASSLVLNTGELFF.

The rearrangement links TRBV11-3 to TRBJ2-7, with D unclear. Per the germline V gene, CDR1 is SGHNT and CDR2 is YENEEA. V dropped 10 bases and J dropped 4 bases, with 17 bases sitting between them. This CDR3 region has 13 residues. The CDR3, as DNA: TGTGCCAACACGCACGTTCCCAAATACGAGCAGTACTTC. It is translated as CANTHVPKYEQYF.

This chain uses TRBV24-1 with TRBJ2-1; 11 bases match TRBD2. V dropped 4 bases and J dropped 3; count of bases not matched to a gene: 4. CDR1 is KGHDR and CDR2 is SFDVKD in the germline V gene. The CDR3 sequence is 16 residues long. DNA of the CDR3: TGTGCCACCAGTGAGTCTAGCGGGAGGTACTACAATGAGCAGTTCTTC. As protein: CATSESSGRYYNEQFF.

The rearrangement joins TRBV6-1 to TRBJ1-3; no reliable D call. This CDR3 is 15 amino acids long. Germline CDR1 and CDR2: MNHNS and SASEGT. With 3 bases removed from V and 0 bases from J, the gap between germline ends came to 9 bases. The CDR3 loop reads CASSELGSSGNTIYF. Here the CDR3 DNA reads TGTGCCAGCAGTGAGTTAGGGAGCTCTGGAAACACCATATATTTT.

The chain links TRBV5-6 to TRBJ2-6; 11 nucleotides line up with TRBD1. The CDR3 covers 18 residues. CDR1 is SGHDT, CDR2 YYEEEE, per germline. The ends lost 5 bases at V and 1 base at J; junction bases unmatched: 8. CDR3 loop: CASRPLGTGGSGANVLTF. In nucleotides, the CDR3 is TGTGCCAGCAGACCCCTCGGGACAGGGGGATCTGGGGCCAACGTCCTGACTTTC.

The count of this clone is one. J is TRBJ2-7 and V is TRBV4-3; TRBD1 agrees at 7 bases. The junction had 4 bases not matched to a gene; V was cut back by 0 bases and J by 2 bases. Germline CDR1 is LGHNA and CDR2 is YSLEER. The CDR3 sequence is 15 residues long. The CDR3 here is CASSQEEGATYEQYF. The CDR3 region has the DNA TGCGCCAGCAGCCAAGAAGAGGGGGCGACCTACGAGCAGTACTTC.

The rearrangement joins TRBV5-4 to TRBJ2-7, with D possibly called TRBD1 or TRBD2 (5 bases each). The CDR3 contains 14 residues. V lost 7 bases to trimming and J lost 2 bases, with 16 bases between them. From germline, CDR1 is SGHNT and CDR2 YYREEE (reference sequence). The DNA for the CDR3 is TGTGCCAGCGGCCGAAAAGGGACCGCCTACGAGCAGTACTTC. This encodes CASGRKGTAYEQYF.

V is TRBV6-5 and J is TRBJ1-2; D ambiguous. Germline V gives CDR1 MNHEY, CDR2 SVGAGI. This CDR3 spans 15 amino acids. V was clipped by 6 bases and J by 4 bases, with 18 bases between them. The CDR3 nucleotides read TGTGCCAGCAGAGGTTCGGCCCCGGTGGGCTATGGCTACACCTTC. Protein: CASRGSAPVGYGYTF.